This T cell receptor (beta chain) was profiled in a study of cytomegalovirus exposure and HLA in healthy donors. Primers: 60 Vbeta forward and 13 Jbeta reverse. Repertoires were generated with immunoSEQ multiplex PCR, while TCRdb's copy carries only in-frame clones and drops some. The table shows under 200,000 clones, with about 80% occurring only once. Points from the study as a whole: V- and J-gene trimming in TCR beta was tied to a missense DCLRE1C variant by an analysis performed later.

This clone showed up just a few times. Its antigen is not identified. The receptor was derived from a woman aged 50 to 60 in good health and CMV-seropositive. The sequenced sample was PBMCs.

The CDR3 here is CASSGGVKSGGAGDTQYF. CDR3 bases: TGTGCCAGCAGCGGAGGGGTTAAAAGCGGGGGGGCCGGGGATACGCAGTATTTT. This rearrangement joins TRBV9 to TRBJ2-3, with 10 bases lining up with TRBD2. With V trimmed by 3 bases and J by 6 bases, 16 bases remained unmatched. The CDR3 contains 18 residues. Germline V gives CDR1 SGDLS, CDR2 YYNGEE.